These 12 T cell receptor beta chains came from one sample sequenced in a study of CD8+ T cells in alopecia areata. Investigators isolated RNA and reverse transcribed it into cDNA to act as the sequencing template. The repertoire was sequenced with immunoSEQ multiplex PCR; TCRdb's copy has only in-frame clones and lacks some. The repertoire consists of around 8,400 clones, with about two thirds occurring once and the leading ten covering approximately 2.9%. For about 5 of the biomarker-study patients, the CD4+ cells were further sorted so as to obtain CD25+CD127- cells. Sequences were obtained from CD4+ Tregs sorted from blood. These receptors were taken from a human donor with alopecia areata.

This clone was found a few times. The V call is TRBV7-9, the J call TRBJ1-5; a possible D gene is TRBD1 (6 bases). Trimming shortened V by 3 bases and J by 1 base, and 13 bases separated the two germline ends. The CDR3 extends over 16 amino acids. Looked up from germline, CDR1 is SEHNR and CDR2 is FQNEAQ (reference sequence). The CDR3 spells CASSFGRGASNQPQHF. CDR3 in DNA: TGTGCCAGCAGCTTCGGTCGGGGGGCGAGCAATCAGCCCCAGCATTTT. The variable domain in full, completed from reference TRBV7-9 and TRBJ1-5, reads DTGVSQNPRHKITKRGQNVTFRCDPISEHNRLYWYRQTLGQGPEFLTYFQNEAQLEKSRLLSDRFSAERPKGSFSTLEIQRTEQGDSAMYLCASSFGRGASNQPQHFGDGTRLSIL.

The sample holds one count of this clone. The genes are TRBV10-3 and TRBJ2-7; 11 nucleotides line up with TRBD1. J gave up 5 bases and V 4 bases, and 1 base lay outside the gene matches. CDR1 is ENHRY and CDR2 is SYGVKD in the germline V gene. The CDR3 spans 13 residues. CDR3 region: CAISGDRGNEQYF. Written as DNA, the CDR3 is TGTGCCATCAGTGGGGACAGGGGGAACGAGCAGTACTTC.

The rearrangement uses TRBV14 and TRBJ2-7; 10 nucleotides match TRBD2. V lost 3 bases and J lost 5; bases outside the gene matches: 7. CDR3 length equals 15 residues. The germline gives CDR1 SGHDN, CDR2 FVKESK. CDR3 sequence reads: CASSQLGLARNEQYF. CDR3 nucleotide sequence: TGTGCCAGCAGCCAGTTGGGACTAGCGAGGAACGAGCAGTACTTC.

The genes are TRBV9 and TRBJ1-2; TRBD1 aligns across 7 bases. CDR3 length: 16 residues. Germline V gene data show CDR1 as SGDLS and CDR2 as YYNGEE. Trimming cost V 3 bases and J 3 bases; bases outside gene matches: 11. CDR3 sequence (DNA): TGTGCCAGCAGCGGCTCCCTAGACAGGGATTACTATGGCTACACCTTC. The encoded protein is CASSGSLDRDYYGYTF.

The chain recombines TRBV5-1 with TRBJ2-2, with D hard to call. This CDR3 spans 13 amino acids. Germline V lookup: CDR1 SGHRS, CDR2 YFSETQ. V was trimmed by 1 base and J by 6 bases, leaving 7 bases between them. CDR3 region: CASSLLVSGELFF. CDR3 nucleotide sequence: TGCGCCAGCAGCTTGCTAGTATCCGGGGAGCTGTTTTTT.

A single count supports this clone. J is TRBJ1-3 and V is TRBV5-8, with D maybe TRBD1 (5 bases). The ends were cut back, 3 bases at V and 2 bases at J, with 15 bases in the middle. In germline, CDR1 is SGHTS, CDR2 YDEGEE. The CDR3 has 16 amino acids. The CDR3 DNA follows: TGTGCCAGCAGCTGGGGCGTTGGGAGGCCTGGAAACACCATATATTTT. Its translation: CASSWGVGRPGNTIYF.

The genes are TRBV11-2 and TRBJ2-7; D not certain. Per the germline V gene, CDR1 is SGHAT and CDR2 is FQNNGV. This CDR3 is built from 12 residues. V lost 3 bases, J lost 3 bases, and 6 bases lay in between. For the CDR3, the DNA is TGTGCCAGCAGCTTCCCTAGCTACGAGCAGTACTTC. This sequence encodes CASSFPSYEQYF.

This clone was detected only once. This chain connects TRBV25-1 to TRBJ2-7; D unresolved. The CDR3 extends over 16 amino acids. Germline lookup yields CDR1 MGHDK and CDR2 SYGVNS. Trimming shortened V by 3 bases and J by 0 bases, and 15 bases separated the two germline ends. CDR3 protein: CASSDPRRTDSYEQYF. The CDR3 region has the DNA TGTGCCAGCAGTGACCCCCGACGGACCGACTCCTACGAGCAGTACTTC.

The V gene is TRBV7-2, the J gene TRBJ2-3; weak D call: TRBD1 (5 bases). The CDR3 has 18 amino acids. Trimming stripped 3 bases from V and 0 bases from J, with 19 bases between. CDR1 is SGHTA and CDR2 is FQGNSA in the germline V gene. CDR3 coding DNA: TGTGCCAGCAGCTTTTTATTTCGTAGGGGTGCTAGCACAGATACGCAGTATTTT. Residues: CASSFLFRRGASTDTQYF.

The rearrangement uses TRBV5-6 and TRBJ1-1; D is undetermined. Germline values: CDR1 SGHDT, CDR2 YYEEEE. V lost 2 bases to trimming and J lost 2 bases, with 7 bases between them. This CDR3 is built from 13 residues. CDR3 region: CASSFAGNTEAFF. CDR3 coding DNA: TGTGCCAGCAGCTTTGCAGGTAACACTGAAGCTTTCTTT.

The V and J genes are TRBV10-3 and TRBJ2-5, with D perhaps being TRBD1 or TRBD2 (5 bases each). The DNA matches TRBJ2-7 better at its end, which makes the J call doubtful. The CDR3 is 12 amino acids. The germline gives CDR1 ENHRY, CDR2 SYGVKD. The CDR3 DNA reads as TGTGCCATCCTAAGGGGAGTAGGCGAGCAGTACTTC. Residues: CAILRGVGEQYF.

CDR3 coding DNA: TGTGCCAGCAGCCAGAGGACTAGAGATTCCCATACGCAGTATTTT. Translation gives CASSQRTRDSHTQYF. This sequence joins TRBV5-4 and TRBJ2-3; 7 bases are a match to TRBD2. Unmatched junction bases numbered 12, after V lost 4 bases and J lost 7 bases. This CDR3 region has 15 residues. Germline V gene lookup returns CDR1 SGHNT and CDR2 YYREEE (reference sequence).